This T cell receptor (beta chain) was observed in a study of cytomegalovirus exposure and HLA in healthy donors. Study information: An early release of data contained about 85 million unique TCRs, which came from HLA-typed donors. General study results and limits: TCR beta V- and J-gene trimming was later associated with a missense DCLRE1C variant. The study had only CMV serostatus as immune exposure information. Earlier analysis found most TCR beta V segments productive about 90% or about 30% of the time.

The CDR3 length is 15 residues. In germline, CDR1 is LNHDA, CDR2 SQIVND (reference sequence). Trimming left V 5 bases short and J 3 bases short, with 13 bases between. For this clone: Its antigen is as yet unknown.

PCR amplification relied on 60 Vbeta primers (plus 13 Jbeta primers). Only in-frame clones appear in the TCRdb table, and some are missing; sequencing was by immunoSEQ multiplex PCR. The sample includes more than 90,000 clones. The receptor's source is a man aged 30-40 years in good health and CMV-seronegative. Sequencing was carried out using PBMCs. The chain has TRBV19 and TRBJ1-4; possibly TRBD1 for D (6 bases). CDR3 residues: CASSGRTEANEKLFF. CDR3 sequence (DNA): TGTGCCAGTAGTGGTAGGACAGAAGCTAATGAAAAACTGTTTTTT.